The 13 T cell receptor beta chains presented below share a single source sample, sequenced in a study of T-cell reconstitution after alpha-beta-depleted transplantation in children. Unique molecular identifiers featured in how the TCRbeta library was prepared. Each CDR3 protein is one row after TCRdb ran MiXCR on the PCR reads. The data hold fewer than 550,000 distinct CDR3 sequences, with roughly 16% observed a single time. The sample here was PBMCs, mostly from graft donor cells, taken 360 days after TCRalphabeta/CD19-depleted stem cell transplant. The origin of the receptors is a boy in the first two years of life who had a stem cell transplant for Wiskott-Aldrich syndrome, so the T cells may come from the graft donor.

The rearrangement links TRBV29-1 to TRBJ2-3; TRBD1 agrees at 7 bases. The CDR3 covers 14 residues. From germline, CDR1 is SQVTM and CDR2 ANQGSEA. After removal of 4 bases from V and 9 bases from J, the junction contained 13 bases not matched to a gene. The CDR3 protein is CSVAGFRQGLTQYF. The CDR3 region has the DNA TGCAGCGTTGCGGGATTTCGACAGGGTTTAACGCAGTATTTT.

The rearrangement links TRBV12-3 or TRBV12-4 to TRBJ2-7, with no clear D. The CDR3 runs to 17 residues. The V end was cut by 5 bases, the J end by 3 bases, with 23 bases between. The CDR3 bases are TGTGCCAGCAGTCCCCCCTGGCCCTCAATAGGGATCTACGAGCAGTACTTC. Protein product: CASSPPWPSIGIYEQYF.

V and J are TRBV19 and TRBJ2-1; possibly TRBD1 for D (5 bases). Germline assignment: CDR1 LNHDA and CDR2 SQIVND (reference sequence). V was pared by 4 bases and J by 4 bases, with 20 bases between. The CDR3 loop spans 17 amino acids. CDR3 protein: CASSKLDKAFSYNEQFF. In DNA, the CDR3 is TGTGCCAGTAGTAAGCTGGACAAGGCGTTTTCTTACAATGAGCAGTTCTTC.

The CDR3 protein is CAIKTGLTGVNYGYTF. CDR3 sequence (DNA): TGTGCCATCAAGACGGGACTTACGGGTGTCAACTATGGCTACACCTTC. The V and J genes are TRBV10-3 and TRBJ1-2; weak D call: TRBD1 (5 bases). V shed 7 bases and J shed 2 bases, with 20 bases lying between them. Germline V lookup: CDR1 ENHRY, CDR2 SYGVKD. The CDR3 covers 16 residues.

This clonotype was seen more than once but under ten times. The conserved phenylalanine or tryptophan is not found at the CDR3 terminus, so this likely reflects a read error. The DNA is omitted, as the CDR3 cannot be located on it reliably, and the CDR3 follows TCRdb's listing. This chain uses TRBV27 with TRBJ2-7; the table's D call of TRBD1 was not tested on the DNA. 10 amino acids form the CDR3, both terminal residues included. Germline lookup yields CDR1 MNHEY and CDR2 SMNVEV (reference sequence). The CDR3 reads CASSSWTGVL.

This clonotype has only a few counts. The CDR3 here is CASSLVPERRTYEQYF. As DNA, the CDR3 is TGTGCCAGCAGCTTAGTACCGGAACGGAGAACCTACGAGCAGTACTTC. The chain uses TRBV11-3 and TRBJ2-7, with D uncertain. The CDR3 consists of 16 residues. V lost 1 base to trimming and J lost 2 bases, with 15 bases between them. Germline V gene lookup returns CDR1 SGHNT and CDR2 YENEEA.

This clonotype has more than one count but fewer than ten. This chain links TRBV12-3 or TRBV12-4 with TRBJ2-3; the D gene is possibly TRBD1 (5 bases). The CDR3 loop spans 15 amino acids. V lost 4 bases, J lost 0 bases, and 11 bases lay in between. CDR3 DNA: TGTGCCAGCAGTTCAGGGTTACCTAGCACAGATACGCAGTATTTT. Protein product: CASSSGLPSTDTQYF.

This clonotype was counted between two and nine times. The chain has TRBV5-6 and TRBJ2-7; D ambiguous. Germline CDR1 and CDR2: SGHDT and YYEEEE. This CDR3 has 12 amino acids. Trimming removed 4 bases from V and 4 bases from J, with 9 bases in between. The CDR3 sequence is CASSNWLYEQYF. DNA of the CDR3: TGTGCCAGCAGCAACTGGCTGTACGAGCAGTACTTC.

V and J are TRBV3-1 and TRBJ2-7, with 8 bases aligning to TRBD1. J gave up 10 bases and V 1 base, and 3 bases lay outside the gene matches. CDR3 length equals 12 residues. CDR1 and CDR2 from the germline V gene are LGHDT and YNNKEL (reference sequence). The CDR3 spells CASSQATGGQYF. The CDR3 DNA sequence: TGTGCCAGCAGCCAAGCTACAGGGGGACAGTACTTC.

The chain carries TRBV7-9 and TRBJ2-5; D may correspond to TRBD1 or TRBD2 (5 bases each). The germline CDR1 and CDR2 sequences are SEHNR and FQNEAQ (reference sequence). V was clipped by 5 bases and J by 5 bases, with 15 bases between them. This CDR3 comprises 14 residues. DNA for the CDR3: TGTGCCAGCAGCAAGGGACCAGCCCGGGAGACCCAGTACTTC. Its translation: CASSKGPARETQYF.

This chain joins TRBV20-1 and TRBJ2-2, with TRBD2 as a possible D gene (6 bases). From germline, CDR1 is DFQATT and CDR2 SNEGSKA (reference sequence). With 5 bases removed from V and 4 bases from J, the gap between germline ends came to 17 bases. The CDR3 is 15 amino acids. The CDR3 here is CSAELASRGTGELFF. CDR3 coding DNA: TGCAGTGCTGAGCTAGCGTCCCGCGGCACCGGGGAGCTGTTTTTT.

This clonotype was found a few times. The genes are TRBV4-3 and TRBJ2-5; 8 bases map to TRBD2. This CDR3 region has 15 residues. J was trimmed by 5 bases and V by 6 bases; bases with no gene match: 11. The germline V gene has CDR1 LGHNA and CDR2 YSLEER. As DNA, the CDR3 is TGCGCCAGCAGTCGACTCGGACGGGAGGGGGAGACCCAGTACTTC. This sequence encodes CASSRLGREGETQYF.

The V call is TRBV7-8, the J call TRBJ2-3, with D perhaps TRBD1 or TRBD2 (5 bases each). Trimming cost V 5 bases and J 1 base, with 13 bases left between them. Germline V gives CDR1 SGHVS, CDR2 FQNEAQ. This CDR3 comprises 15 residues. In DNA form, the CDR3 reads TGTGCCAGCAGCCCCCGGGAAGGGGGCACAGATACGCAGTATTTT. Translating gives CASSPREGGTDTQYF.